The rows below give T cell receptor beta chains drawn from one sample of a study of OX40 agonist ivuxolimab in advanced cancers. TCRdb's table, derived via immunoSEQ multiplex PCR, lists solely in-frame clones and lacks some. The profile shows more than 10,000 clones, 75% to 95% of them singletons. The specimen comprised CD4+ or CD8+ T cells sorted from blood, sampled in a trial of the OX40 agonist ivuxolimab. These receptors were collected from an adult with an advanced solid tumor such as melanoma, head and neck, liver or kidney cancer. CDR3s include the opening cysteine and the closing phenylalanine or tryptophan. D genes are given only for firm matches. Rows may omit the clone size; those that give it use once, few, many or a size class.

v_call	d_call	clone_size	j_call	cdr3_nt	cdr3_aa
TRBV27	-	once	TRBJ2-7	TGTGCCAGCAGTTTTAAGGGACGGGACTACGAGCAGTACTTC	CASSFKGRDYEQYF
TRBV25-1	-	few	TRBJ1-1	TGTGCCAGCAGCGTCGGGCGGCGGAACACTGAAGCTTTCTTT	CASSVGRRNTEAFF
TRBV7-9	-	few	TRBJ2-2	TGTGCCAGCAGCGCCACGTCGAACACCGGGGAGCTGTTTTTT	CASSATSNTGELFF
TRBV5-1	-	-	TRBJ2-7	TGCGCCAGCAGCTTCTATACGATGGACAGCTCCTACGAGCAGTACTTC	CASSFYTMDSSYEQYF
TRBV27	TRBD2	once	TRBJ2-1	TGTGCCAGCAGTTTACTCTATCCAGGGAGGGGTCACAATGAGCAGTTCTTC	CASSLLYPGRGHNEQFF
TRBV19	-	-	TRBJ1-4	TGTGCCAGTAGTACCCGGGAGGGAGGAAAACTGTTTTTT	CASSTREGGKLFF
TRBV9	TRBD2	-	TRBJ2-3	TGTGCCAGCAGCGTAGCTGGGACTAGCGGGGAGTTCACAGATACGCAGTATTTT	CASSVAGTSGEFTDTQYF
TRBV9	TRBD2	once	TRBJ2-5	TGTGCCAGCAGCGCCGGGGGGGTCCAAGAGACCCAGTACTTC	CASSAGGVQETQYF
TRBV6-1	-	-	TRBJ1-4	TGTGCCAGCAGTGAAGCAGACGGCTGGGCTAATGAAAAACTGTTTTTT	CASSEADGWANEKLFF
TRBV4-3	-	-	TRBJ1-6	TGCGCCAGCAGCCAAGATCCCGCTCCCTCTAATAATTCACCCCTCCACTTT	CASSQDPAPSNNSPLHF
TRBV7-9	TRBD2	-	TRBJ2-1	TGTGCCAGCAGCTTCCCGACCGCTAGCGGGCTAAGAAATGAGCAGTTCTTC	CASSFPTASGLRNEQFF
TRBV2	TRBD2	-	TRBJ2-5	TGTGCCAGCAGTGAAAGGACTAGCGGGCAAGAGACCCAGTACTTC	CASSERTSGQETQYF
TRBV6-1	-	-	TRBJ2-3	TGTGCCAGCAGTGAAAGCCCGGAGGGGGGTTCAGATACGCAGTATTTT	CASSESPEGGSDTQYF
TRBV2	-	-	TRBJ1-1	TGTGCCAGCAGTGAATCAGGGGCCCCGAACACTGAAGCTTTCTTT	CASSESGAPNTEAFF
TRBV25-1	-	-	TRBJ2-7	TGTGCCAGCAGCGAATCAGGGGCCCTCGCCTACGAGCAGTACTTC	CASSESGALAYEQYF
TRBV5-6	TRBD2	-	TRBJ2-1	TGTGCCAGCAGCTTGGGACTAGCGGGATATGAGCAGTTCTTC	CASSLGLAGYEQFF
TRBV13	TRBD2	-	TRBJ2-7	TGTGCCAGCAGCTCATCTAGCGGGGATACCTACGAGCAGTACTTC	CASSSSSGDTYEQYF
TRBV29-1	-	-	TRBJ1-5	TGCAGCGTCGGGACCTCCCCCCATCAGCCCCAGCATTTT	CSVGTSPHQPQHF
TRBV7-3	TRBD2	-	TRBJ2-3	TGTGCCAGCAGCTTAACGAGCGGGGGCCCCCTTGAAACGCAGTATTTT	CASSLTSGGPLETQYF
TRBV4-1	-	few	TRBJ1-5	TGCGCCAGCAGCCAGAATCAGGGAAATCAGCCCCAGCATTTT	CASSQNQGNQPQHF
TRBV10-2	-	-	TRBJ1-1	TGCGCCAGCAGTGTGGGGGGGGCCGCTGAAGCTTTCTTT	CASSVGGAAEAFF
TRBV29-1	TRBD1	few	TRBJ1-1	TGCAGCGCTCTGGACAGGCCGAACACTGAAGCTTTCTTT	CSALDRPNTEAFF
TRBV7-2	TRBD2	-	TRBJ2-7	TGTGCCAGCAGCTTAGCTGGGGTGGGACTAGCGGGGGGGCTATTCGGGCAGTACTTC	CASSLAGVGLAGGLFGQYF
TRBV7-3	TRBD1	-	TRBJ2-1	TGTGCCAGCAGCTTATCCGTTTCGGACAGGGGCGATGAGCAGTTCTTC	CASSLSVSDRGDEQFF
TRBV9	-	-	TRBJ2-6	TGTGCCAGCAGCATACCCTCAGATCCATCTGGGGCCAACGTCCTGACTTTC	CASSIPSDPSGANVLTF
TRBV2	-	-	TRBJ1-6	TGTGCCAGCAGTGCCGGGCTTAACTCACCCCTCCACTTT	CASSAGLNSPLHF
TRBV15	TRBD2	-	TRBJ2-3	TGTGCCACCAGCACCGGACGGGGGGGGACAGATACGCAGTATTTT	CATSTGRGGTDTQYF
TRBV4-3	TRBD1	-	TRBJ2-7	TGCGCCAGCAGCCCGGGACAGGGGGCCTACGAGCAGTACTTC	CASSPGQGAYEQYF
TRBV7-9	-	-	TRBJ2-5	TGTGCCAGCAGCCCGACCTGGGGAGAAGAGACCCAGTACTTC	CASSPTWGEETQYF
TRBV6-5	-	-	TRBJ1-2	TGTGCCAGCAGTTACCTCCCGGGATTCAATGGCTACACCTTC	CASSYLPGFNGYTF
TRBV27	TRBD2	-	TRBJ2-3	TGTGCCAGCCGCCGCGGGACTAGCGGTGGTGCGCAGTATTTT	CASRRGTSGGAQYF
TRBV11-3	-	-	TRBJ2-2	TGTGCCAGCAGCGAGCGGACGGGCACCGGGGAGCTGTTTTTT	CASSERTGTGELFF
TRBV4-3	-	-	TRBJ1-5	TGCGCCAGCAGCCAAGACAGGGCGAGCGGTCAGCCCCAGCATTTT	CASSQDRASGQPQHF
TRBV5-4	-	-	TRBJ2-7	TGTGCCAGCAGTTATGGAACAGGCTCCTACGAGCAGTACTTC	CASSYGTGSYEQYF
TRBV11-3	TRBD1	few	TRBJ1-5	TGTGCCAGCAGCCCCGACAGGGAAAGCAATCAGCCCCAGCATTTT	CASSPDRESNQPQHF
TRBV7-3	-	few	TRBJ1-5	TGTGCCAGCAGCTTTCCGCAGGGGAATTGTACCAATCAGCCCCAGCATTTT	CASSFPQGNCTNQPQHF
TRBV29-1	-	-	TRBJ2-7	TGCAGCGTTGAAGATGGGCAGGGGAACAACGAGCAGTACTTC	CSVEDGQGNNEQYF
TRBV15	-	-	TRBJ1-2	TGTGCCACCAGCAGTGGAGAGGGGTTCTATGGCTACACCTTC	CATSSGEGFYGYTF
TRBV4-3	-	-	TRBJ1-1	TGCGCCAGCAGCCAAGATCCCAGGAGGGACACTGAAGCTTTCTTT	CASSQDPRRDTEAFF
TRBV9	-	-	TRBJ2-3	TGTGCCAGCAGCGTAGAGGTTTTAGATACGCAGTATTTT	CASSVEVLDTQYF
TRBV4-1	-	-	TRBJ1-2	TGCGCCAGCAGCCAAGATACAGGGCTTGGAGGCTATGGCTACACCTTC	CASSQDTGLGGYGYTF
TRBV6-1	-	-	TRBJ1-5	TGTGCCAGCAGTGGGCGGGAAACTCGACGTAGCAATCAGCCCCAGCATTTT	CASSGRETRRSNQPQHF
TRBV7-9	TRBD1	-	TRBJ1-2	TGTGCCAGCAGCTTGGGGACAGGGGGCCGTGGCTACACCTTC	CASSLGTGGRGYTF
TRBV11-1	-	once	TRBJ2-3	TGTGCCAGCAGCCCGGATGTGGCTAAACTGACTAGCACAGATACGCAGTATTTT	CASSPDVAKLTSTDTQYF
TRBV6-1	TRBD2	once	TRBJ2-6	TGTGCCAGCAGTGGGACTAGCGGCTCTGGGGCCAACGTCCTGACTTTC	CASSGTSGSGANVLTF
TRBV7-8	TRBD1	-	TRBJ2-4	TGTGCCAGCAGCTTAGGCCTGTGGGACAGGGAGGCTCAAAACATTCAGTACTTC	CASSLGLWDREAQNIQYF